This TCR beta chain is drawn from a study of cytomegalovirus exposure and HLA in healthy donors (dated by TCRdb to about 2017). Context from the whole study: An earlier analysis of 587 of the donors reported approximately 260 Gb of sequence data and approximately 120 million unique TCR beta sequences obtained from roughly 180 million T cells. Around 300 gigabases of sequencing data and roughly 90 million unique TCR sequences were included in an early release covering roughly 600 HLA-typed donors. The genetic ancestry cluster associated with self-reported Caucasian donors included 81% of the approximately 410 genotyped donors. The aim of the study was to test whether cataloging public T cell receptors could identify signatures of past pathogen exposure. The study used immunosequencing to profile the T cell repertoires of 666 subjects and linked those repertoires to cytomegalovirus serostatus. Besides the first cohort of 500 to 700 subjects, a separate validation cohort made up of over 100 different subjects was used. To predict cytomegalovirus infection status, the study combined high-throughput TCR immunosequencing, statistical association of individual TCRs with disease status, and machine learning. In a later analysis, previously published TCR beta repertoires from 670 or so donors were re-analyzed and high-resolution HLA genotyping was added so that TCR occurrence patterns could be studied. In the later analysis, no new phenotypic data were used to find candidate immune exposures; instead, reliance was placed on TCR beta sequences and their occurrence across donors. An earlier analysis of a few hundred of the donors applied high-throughput TCR beta sequencing to assess whether each TCR beta V gene segment acted as functional or pseudogenic. Donor age, sex, ethnicity and CMV serostatus were compiled together with the repertoire data. A later genetic analysis used genome-wide SNP genotypes for about 60% of the roughly 700 donors, treating that subset as a discovery cohort. Every repertoire in the discovery cohort had been generated on one and the same sequencing platform. Both class I and class II loci were covered by HLA typing, at four-digit resolution. Typing coverage differed by locus: A, B, C, DRB1 and DQB1 were typed in about 620-630 donors, DQA1 in 522, DPA1 in approximately 610, and DPB1 in just under 490. Because of strong linkage in the cohort, four or five DR-DQ haplotypes were treated as single units for association and clustering. Among roughly 400 genotyped donors of the cohort, an average of approximately 220,000 unique TCR beta nucleotide sequences was sequenced per donor, of which roughly 17% were non-productive. General findings and caveats noted by the study authors: According to a later analysis, parvovirus B19, influenza, CMV and Epstein-Barr virus appeared linked to several top co-occurrence clusters. Linkage disequilibrium might explain the correlated functional status among segregating V segments, but an unknown experimental factor could not be excluded. The authors suggested that the approach could potentially be extended to other disease states and immunological phenotypes. The sequencing pipeline was judged likely to have produced a cluster of highly shared sequence variants as a technical artifact. A later analysis found that TCR association rates varied across HLA loci, with DRB1 alleles showing the most associated TCRs and HLA-C alleles the fewest. A later analysis found that HLA-associated TCR beta chains were more clonally expanded and had lower generation probabilities than equally common non-associated chains. The cohort was sequenced for TCR beta chains only, and without alpha or paired-chain data the features that could be detected were limited. Most TCR sequences were observed very rarely across donors, whereas some public TCRs were present in many individuals. A total of 150 to 200 TCR beta chains were listed by the study as associated with cytomegalovirus. A further reported finding was that TCR beta sequences accurately predicted the HLA-A and HLA-B alleles for most subjects in the first cohort. The presence/absence analyses assumed that sequencing depth was roughly uniform across donors, and that assumption may not be true. Because the 87-base-pair reads could not distinguish some IMGT-functional V segments, including TRBV6-2 and TRBV6-3, those segments were excluded. When HLA alleles, especially DR and DQ, strongly co-occurred, TCR associations were difficult to assign to individual alleles. For the cohort, immune exposure information was limited to CMV serostatus. At a false discovery rate of 0.05, a later analysis linked 15,000 to 20,000 TCR beta sequences to specific HLA alleles. Because some donors lacked HLA typing at each locus, the association tests relied only on the typed subset. An earlier analysis of 587 of the donors showed that most TCR beta V segments appeared in productive rearrangements either about 87% or about 30% of the time, which broadly matched IMGT annotations. The classifier was reported to diagnose cytomegalovirus status with high specificity and sensitivity in both the original and validation cohorts. Because counts were too low, seventeen rarely observed V segments, including chromosome 9 orphons, were excluded from the earlier analysis of about 500 of the donors. Compared with the approximately 600-donor mean, donors in an Asian-associated ancestry cluster had fewer N-insertions in productive TCRs, according to a later genetic analysis. In vitro tests confirmed that a few of the cytomegalovirus-associated TCR beta chains recognize cytomegalovirus antigens. A later genetic analysis associated a missense DCLRE1C variant with V-gene and J-gene trimming of TCR beta chains, and an independent cohort replicated the association. In a later analysis, most CMV-associated TCR beta chains were found to appear HLA-restricted, with HLA associations seemingly driven largely by CMV exposure.

Libraries were prepared through the immunoSEQ multiplex PCR assay. For the multiplex PCR, a mixture combining 60 forward primers for TCR Vbeta segments and 13 reverse primers for TCR Jbeta segments was used. The CDR3 region of rearranged TCR beta genes was amplified from genomic DNA by a multiplex PCR assay. The amplified TCR beta libraries were sequenced on the Illumina HiSeq System as 87-base-pair reads. Processing in the source paper ran as follows. Across the 640 or so repertoires, a later analysis counted about 81 million unique TCR beta chains, 9 million to 14 million of which were shared by at least two donors. A nearest-neighbor algorithm error-corrected the raw reads and collapsed the reads into unique sequences, merging closely related sequences to remove PCR and sequencing errors. To assign V, D and J gene segments, CDR3 sequences were aligned to IMGT reference sequences. For a sequence to be retained, a match of at least six nucleotides was required to both a V gene segment and a J gene segment. A rearrangement counted as productive if the CDR3 had no stop codons and remained in frame with V and J, and every other rearrangement counted as non-productive. Following IMGT convention, CDR3 was defined as the stretch from the second conserved V-encoded cysteine to the conserved J-encoded phenylalanine. The earlier analysis of about 500 of the donors excluded sequences that lacked an unambiguous match to a single V gene segment. An earlier analysis of some 500 of the donors classified V segments as functional when productive rearrangements were above 56.7% and as segregating when the standard deviation between donors was above 5%. A statistical classification framework was developed to diagnose cytomegalovirus status using the catalog of TCR beta chain sequences. In a later analysis, TCR nucleotide sequences were compared against IMGT/GENE-DB human TR gene sequences so that V and J genes could be assigned. Using the TCRdist pipeline, a later analysis assigned CDR3 sequences along with most-parsimonious VDJ recombination scenarios. In a later analysis, each TCR beta chain was defined by its CDR3 amino acid sequence together with its V-gene family, and reads without a unique V-gene family were excluded. In a later analysis, 550 to 650 highly shared, low-generation-probability nucleotide sequences were removed to address suspected cross-contamination and a sequencing artifact. In a later analysis, a clonal expansion index was calculated for each public chain from normalized within-repertoire ranks of inferred template counts. Generation probabilities in a later analysis came from a VDJ recombination model fitted to out-of-frame rearrangements, and those results were checked against IGoR. A later analysis scored TCR-TCR, TCR-HLA and TCR-CMV co-occurrence with hypergeometric tests, applying a repertoire-size bias correction to TCR pairs. A later analysis estimated false discovery rates by permuting HLA or CMV assignments 20 times. In a later analysis, co-occurring TCRs were grouped using DBSCAN, and TCRdist sequence similarity was added for clustering within HLA-allele-positive subsets. Co-occurrence clustering excluded repertoires with fewer than 30,000 or more than 120,000 public chains, plus five with anomalous nucleotide sharing. TCRdb took over this immuneACCESS table, retaining in-frame rearrangements with V and J assigned. Such tables are incomplete; in checked studies, under half of the missing clones stem from an unresolved V gene, and the remainder is unexplained. V, J and clone size are taken as reported in that table, and D and trimming were inferred from the DNA itself. Recorded for this sample are approximately 190,000 clones; around 83% of them occurred a single time. The ten top clones hold 6.5% of the sample.

The CDR1 and CDR2 encoded by the germline V gene are MNHEY and SVGAGI. V ends up 5 bases short and J 7 bases short, with an unmatched junction base count of 11. The CDR3, from cysteine to phenylalanine, totals 14 residues. Only the CDR3 part of the read is kept: 42 bases, read in frame from the first base. This clone was seen only once. Its binding antigen is unknown. Base-call qualities are not available, and no considerably larger clone is one nucleotide away. In total, approximately 610 healthy bone marrow donors made up the cohort. At the time of sampling, every cohort member was nominally healthy, though immune exposures that went unrecorded were likely present. The donor tested CMV seropositive, placing the donor among the 310 or so seropositive members of the cohort. A peripheral blood sample was provided by each donor, and peripheral blood mononuclear cells were used for TCR beta sequencing. Genomic DNA was extracted from the blood cell samples with the Qiagen DNeasy Blood Extraction Kit.

The receptor was isolated from a woman aged 50 to 65 in good health and CMV-seropositive. The chain couples TRBV6-5 to TRBJ2-7, with 7 bases matching TRBD1. The sequenced sample was PBMCs. DNA sequence: TGTGCCAGCAGTCGCTTTGGACAGGAAGGAGAGCAGTACTTC. It translates as CASSRFGQEGEQYF.